The 30 T cell receptor beta chains reported below all come from one sample, sequenced in a study of T cell responses to AZD1222 COVID-19 vaccine. Data came from immunoSEQ multiplex PCR; TCRdb stores just in-frame clones and leaves some out. The table includes 200,000 or so clones, about 91% detected once. The material was peripheral blood, obtained on day 0 of AZD1222 vaccination. The receptors were gathered from an adult in good health.

CDR3 DNA sequence: TGTGCCAGCAGCTTAGTGAGTCTTTCTGGGGCGGGGACTGAAGCTTTCTTT. This encodes CASSLVSLSGAGTEAFF. The chain links TRBV7-9 to TRBJ1-1; TRBD1 is a possible D gene (5 bases). The CDR3 has 17 residues. Germline values: CDR1 SEHNR, CDR2 FQNEAQ (reference sequence). Between the trimmed V and J ends, which lost 1 base and 5 bases, there was a span of 20 bases.

J is TRBJ2-7 and V is TRBV28; 8 bases map to TRBD1. CDR1 is MDHEN and CDR2 is SYDVKM in the germline V gene. Trimming took 10 bases from V and 2 from J; bases not matched to a gene: 7. CDR3 size: 13 residues. CDR3 coding DNA: TGTGCCACCAATTCGGACAGGGCCTACGAGCAGTACTTC. Its protein product is CATNSDRAYEQYF.

The chain uses TRBV20-1 and TRBJ1-2; 7 positions match TRBD1. The CDR3 sequence is 13 residues long. Per germline, CDR1 DFQATT and CDR2 SNEGSKA (reference sequence). V lost 3 bases to trimming and J lost 5 bases; unmatched junction nucleotides: 6. CDR3 sequence reads: CSASESQGYGYTF. CDR3 in DNA: TGCAGTGCTAGTGAGTCACAGGGGTATGGCTACACCTTC.

The rearrangement uses TRBV5-4 and TRBJ1-1; D is unclear. This CDR3 is 17 amino acids long. The ends were cut back, 3 bases at V and 0 bases at J, with 18 bases in the middle. The V gene's germline CDR1 is SGHNT and CDR2 YYREEE (reference sequence). The CDR3 DNA reads TGTGCCAGCAGCTGGCCGGGAATCGCCCAAATGAACACTGAAGCTTTCTTT. Residues: CASSWPGIAQMNTEAFF.

The chain couples TRBV10-3 to TRBJ2-7; 13 bases map to TRBD2. Germline V gives CDR1 ENHRY, CDR2 SYGVKD. V shed 4 bases, J shed 2 bases, and the junction held 8 bases outside the gene matches. This CDR3 region has 17 residues. CDR3 sequence reads: CAISGGLAGSQAYEQYF. The CDR3 DNA reads TGTGCCATCAGTGGGGGACTAGCGGGGTCCCAGGCCTACGAGCAGTACTTC.

The rearrangement joins TRBV7-2 to TRBJ1-1; D perhaps matches TRBD1 (5 bases). The CDR3 loop spans 14 amino acids. The V gene lost 1 base and the J gene lost 8 bases, with 14 bases spanning the gap. Germline V CDR1 and CDR2: SGHTA, FQGNSA. The CDR3, as DNA: TGTGCCAGCAGCTTAGTAGGGGTGGGAGCCGAAGCTTTCTTT. Translated: CASSLVGVGAEAFF.

J is TRBJ2-1 and V is TRBV11-2; TRBD1 or TRBD2 may be the D gene (5 bases each). The V gene lost 4 bases and the J gene lost 2 bases, with 12 bases spanning the gap. The CDR3 runs to 15 residues. Germline assignment: CDR1 SGHAT and CDR2 FQNNGV. This CDR3 is CASSSYRGPYNEQFF. The CDR3 DNA sequence: TGTGCCAGCAGCTCCTACCGGGGCCCCTACAATGAGCAGTTCTTC.

This chain links TRBV4-1 with TRBJ2-5; TRBD1 matches 8 bases. V lost 3 bases to trimming and J lost 5 bases; unmatched junction nucleotides: 8. The germline CDR1 and CDR2 sequences are MGHRA and YSYEKL. CDR3 length: 15 amino acids. The DNA of the CDR3 is TGCGCCAGCAGCCAGACCCCAGGGGGCGGGGAGACCCAGTACTTC. This codes for CASSQTPGGGETQYF.

The sample holds one count of this clone. The chain has TRBV4-3 and TRBJ2-5; a weak D match, TRBD1 (5 bases). Germline CDR1 and CDR2: LGHNA and YSLEER. This CDR3 contains 14 residues. The V end was cut by 4 bases, the J end by 2 bases, with 11 bases between. The CDR3 region is CASSLRDRQETQYF. DNA for the CDR3: TGCGCCAGCAGCCTACGTGACAGACAAGAGACCCAGTACTTC.

The V gene is TRBV5-1, the J gene TRBJ2-7; 10 positions match TRBD1. Germline CDR1 is SGHRS and CDR2 is YFSETQ. This CDR3 is 16 amino acids long. V shed 6 bases, J shed 5 bases, and the junction held 14 bases outside the gene matches. CDR3 sequence reads: CASNSVPGQGIDEQYF. As DNA, the CDR3 is TGCGCCAGCAATTCGGTCCCGGGACAGGGGATCGACGAGCAGTACTTC.

The rearrangement uses TRBV24-1 and TRBJ2-3; D remains ambiguous. Deletions cut 3 bases from V and 6 bases from J, with 12 bases between. The CDR3 consists of 14 residues. Germline V gene lookup returns CDR1 KGHDR and CDR2 SFDVKD. DNA of the CDR3: TGTGCCACCAGTGATGCCTTGGGAAGGGATACGCAGTATTTT. Translating it yields CATSDALGRDTQYF.

The genes are TRBV29-1 and TRBJ2-7; 7 positions agree with TRBD2. The CDR3 is 12 amino acids. The V segment lost 7 bases and the J segment 2 bases; nucleotides outside the gene matches: 5. The germline V gene has CDR1 SQVTM and CDR2 ANQGSEA. CDR3 DNA sequence: TGCAGCGCCTGGGAGGGGACCTACGAGCAGTACTTC. Its protein is CSAWEGTYEQYF.

The rearrangement joins TRBV25-1 to TRBJ1-3, with D uncertain. Germline V gene sequence: CDR1 MGHDK, CDR2 SYGVNS. The CDR3 extends over 15 amino acids. V was shortened by 2 bases and J by 4 bases, with 12 bases between the two germline ends. Written as DNA, the CDR3 is TGTGCCAGCAGTGAAAGGCTTTTGGCCGGAAACACCATATATTTT. This encodes CASSERLLAGNTIYF. The whole variable domain, remainder taken from reference TRBV25-1 and TRBJ1-3, is EADIYQTPRYLVIGTGKKITLECSQTMGHDKMYWYQQDPGMELHLIHYSYGVNSTEKGDLSSESTVSRIRTEHFPLTLESARPSHTSQYLCASSERLLAGNTIYFGEGSWLTVV.

This rearrangement joins TRBV5-1 to TRBJ2-2; tentative D call: TRBD2 (6 bases). V dropped 0 bases and J dropped 5 bases, with 11 bases sitting between them. Germline V gene lookup returns CDR1 SGHRS and CDR2 YFSETQ. This CDR3 region has 15 residues. In DNA, the CDR3 is TGCGCCAGCAGCTTGGCGCCGGGGGAGACCGGGGAGCTGTTTTTT. This encodes CASSLAPGETGELFF.

V and J are TRBV19 and TRBJ1-1; 7 bases match TRBD1. CDR1 LNHDA and CDR2 SQIVND come from the germline V gene (reference sequence). After removal of 6 bases from V and 5 bases from J, the junction contained 6 bases not matched to a gene. The CDR3 sequence is 13 residues long. This CDR3 reads CASRKLGQTEAFF. CDR3 DNA: TGTGCCAGTAGAAAACTGGGACAGACTGAAGCTTTCTTT.

The chain carries TRBV15 and TRBJ1-1; maybe TRBD1 (6 bases). This CDR3 is built from 14 residues. V dropped 3 bases and J dropped 8 bases, with 16 bases sitting between them. The germline V gene encodes CDR1 LNHNV and CDR2 YYDKDF (reference sequence). This chain's CDR3 is CATSRKDPGQEAFF. CDR3 bases: TGTGCCACCAGCAGGAAGGACCCGGGACAAGAAGCTTTCTTT.

This clone was recorded many times. V gene TRBV6-1 combines with J gene TRBJ1-6; 10 bases line up with TRBD1. CDR1 and CDR2 (germline): MNHNS, SASEGT. V gave up 0 bases and J gave up 11 bases; unmatched junction bases: 4. The CDR3 runs to 15 residues. CDR3 loop: CASSEAGTGATPLHF. The CDR3 DNA sequence: TGTGCCAGCAGTGAAGCTGGGACAGGGGCGACACCCCTCCACTTT.

V and J are TRBV5-8 and TRBJ1-4; D remains unclear. CDR1 and CDR2 (germline): SGHTS, YDEGEE. V was shortened by 2 bases and J by 0 bases, with 5 bases between the two germline ends. The CDR3 is made up of 14 amino acids. CDR3 DNA: TGTGCCAGCAGCTTAGAAGCAACTAATGAAAAACTGTTTTTT. This gives the protein CASSLEATNEKLFF.

This clone was counted a single time. The gene calls are TRBV6-5 and TRBJ1-5; D is undetermined. V was clipped by 4 bases and J by 4 bases, with 11 bases between them. CDR1 is MNHEY and CDR2 is SVGAGI in the germline V gene. The CDR3 covers 14 residues. The CDR3 reads CASSSLGSNQPQHF. The CDR3 DNA is TGTGCCAGCAGTTCCTTGGGCAGTAATCAGCCCCAGCATTTT.

This rearrangement joins TRBV30 to TRBJ1-5; TRBD1 might be the D (6 bases). V was clipped by 2 bases and J by 3 bases, with 17 bases between them. Germline V gene sequence: CDR1 GTSNPN, CDR2 SVGIG (reference sequence). The CDR3 is 16 amino acids. The CDR3 sequence is CAWSPPSTGNNQPQHF. Written as DNA, the CDR3 is TGTGCCTGGAGTCCCCCGTCTACAGGGAACAATCAGCCCCAGCATTTT. Complete variable domain (other parts from reference TRBV30 and TRBJ1-5): SQTIHQWPATLVQPVGSPLSLECTVEGTSNPNLYWYRQAAGRGLQLLFYSVGIGQISSEVPQNLSASRPQDRQFILSSKKLLLSDSGFYLCAWSPPSTGNNQPQHFGDGTRLSIL.

V usage is TRBV6-7 and J usage is TRBJ2-7, with D possibly being TRBD2 (7 bases). TRBV6-7 is an ORF, with its function uncertain. The V and J ends lost 5 bases and 7 bases respectively, with 18 bases between them. CDR3 size: 14 residues. The CDR3 is CASSTGGPLGEQYF. The CDR3 DNA sequence: TGTGCCAGCAGTACCGGGGGGCCCTTGGGAGAGCAGTACTTC.

This chain links TRBV6-5 with TRBJ2-2; no reliable D call. The germline gives CDR1 MNHEY, CDR2 SVGAGI. Between the trimmed V and J ends, which lost 6 bases and 1 base, there was a span of 6 bases. This CDR3 spans 13 amino acids. Here the CDR3 reads CASRLRNTGELFF. The CDR3 nucleotides are TGTGCCAGCAGACTACGGAACACCGGGGAGCTGTTTTTT.

The rearrangement uses TRBV11-2 and TRBJ1-2; 8 bases map to TRBD1. The CDR3 covers 15 residues. Germline lookup yields CDR1 SGHAT and CDR2 FQNNGV. Unmatched junction bases numbered 13, after V lost 6 bases and J lost 7 bases. CDR3 nucleotide sequence: TGTGCCAGCAGTTCCAGGGCCAGGGACAGGTTTGGCTACACCTTC. Translating it yields CASSSRARDRFGYTF.

For this clone: Different DNA sequences within this sample yield the same CDR3. This rearrangement joins TRBV19 to TRBJ2-1; the D is unclear. Germline assignment: CDR1 LNHDA and CDR2 SQIVND (reference sequence). The CDR3 loop spans 15 amino acids. Deletions cut 6 bases from V and 0 bases from J, with 12 bases between. The CDR3, as DNA: TGTGCCAGTAGCCTTGACCGAAGCTCCTACAATGAGCAGTTCTTC. It specifies CASSLDRSSYNEQFF.

The chain carries TRBV7-9 and TRBJ2-3; a weak D match, TRBD2 (6 bases). Trimming removed 5 bases at V and 2 bases at J, with 14 bases between. This CDR3 region has 15 residues. Germline assignment: CDR1 SEHNR and CDR2 FQNEAQ (reference sequence). CDR3 nucleotide sequence: TGTGCCAGCAGCCCCTGGCGGGACTTCACAGATACGCAGTATTTT. Its protein is CASSPWRDFTDTQYF.

This chain joins TRBV2 and TRBJ1-1; D is unclear. The V end was cut by 4 bases, the J end by 7 bases, with 25 bases between. The germline CDR1 and CDR2 sequences are SNHLY and FYNNEI. The CDR3 covers 17 residues. The CDR3 is CASSASAFGMGPDEAFF. The CDR3 DNA follows: TGTGCCAGCAGTGCTTCGGCATTCGGTATGGGTCCCGATGAAGCTTTCTTT.

The rearrangement joins TRBV6-4 to TRBJ1-6; D is ambiguous. The CDR3 is made up of 13 amino acids. Trimming left V 11 bases short and J 12 bases short, with 20 bases between. CDR1 MRHNA and CDR2 SNTAGT come from the germline V gene. The CDR3 DNA reads as TGTGCCCCAACGTGCCTTCCAGGCGGACCCCTCCACTTT. The encoded protein is CAPTCLPGGPLHF.

This sequence joins TRBV27 and TRBJ2-7; a weak D match, TRBD1 (6 bases). The CDR3 is 14 amino acids. Looked up from germline, CDR1 is MNHEY and CDR2 is SMNVEV (reference sequence). The ends were cut back, 5 bases at V and 0 bases at J, with 11 bases in the middle. CDR3 DNA: TGTGCCAGCAGTACCCGGACAGTCTCCTACGAGCAGTACTTC. Translated: CASSTRTVSYEQYF.

V gene TRBV6-5 combines with J gene TRBJ1-5; D unresolved. Germline V gene data show CDR1 as MNHEY and CDR2 as SVGAGI. Trimming cost V 7 bases and J 2 bases, with 6 bases left between them. The CDR3 is 12 residues long. CDR3 nucleotides: TGTGCCAGCATAGGAGGCAATCAGCCCCAGCATTTT. Its translation is CASIGGNQPQHF.

The rearrangement links TRBV5-1 to TRBJ2-1; 8 bases fit TRBD1. Germline loops: CDR1 SGHRS, CDR2 YFSETQ. J gave up 4 bases and V 5 bases, and 17 bases lay outside the gene matches. The CDR3 runs to 18 residues. Here the CDR3 reads CASRPRISQGGLYNEQFF. DNA for the CDR3: TGCGCCAGCAGGCCCCGAATCTCACAGGGGGGACTTTACAATGAGCAGTTCTTC.